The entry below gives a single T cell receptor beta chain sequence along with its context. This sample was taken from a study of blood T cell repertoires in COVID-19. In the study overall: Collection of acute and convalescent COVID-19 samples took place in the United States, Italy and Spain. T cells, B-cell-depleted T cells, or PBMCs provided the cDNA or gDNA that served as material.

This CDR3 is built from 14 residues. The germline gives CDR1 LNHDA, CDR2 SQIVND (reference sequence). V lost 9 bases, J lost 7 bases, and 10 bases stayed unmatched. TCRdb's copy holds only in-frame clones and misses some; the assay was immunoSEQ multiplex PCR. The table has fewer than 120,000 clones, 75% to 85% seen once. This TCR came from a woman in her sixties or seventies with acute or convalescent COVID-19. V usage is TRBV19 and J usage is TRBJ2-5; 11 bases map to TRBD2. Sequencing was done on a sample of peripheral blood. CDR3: CASTRLAGTGTQYF. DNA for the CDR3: TGTGCCAGCACCAGACTAGCGGGGACCGGGACCCAGTACTTC.